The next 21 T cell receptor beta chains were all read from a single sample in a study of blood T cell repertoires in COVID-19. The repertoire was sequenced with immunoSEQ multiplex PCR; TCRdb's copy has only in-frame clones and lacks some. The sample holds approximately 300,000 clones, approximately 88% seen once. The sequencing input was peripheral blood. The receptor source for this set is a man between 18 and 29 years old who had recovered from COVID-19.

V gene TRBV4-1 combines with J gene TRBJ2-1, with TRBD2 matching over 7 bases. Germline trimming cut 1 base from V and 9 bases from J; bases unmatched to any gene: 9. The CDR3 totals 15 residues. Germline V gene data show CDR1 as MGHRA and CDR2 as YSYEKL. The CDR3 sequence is CASSQGGVTGGEQFF. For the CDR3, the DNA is TGCGCCAGCAGCCAAGGAGGAGTGACGGGAGGTGAGCAGTTCTTC.

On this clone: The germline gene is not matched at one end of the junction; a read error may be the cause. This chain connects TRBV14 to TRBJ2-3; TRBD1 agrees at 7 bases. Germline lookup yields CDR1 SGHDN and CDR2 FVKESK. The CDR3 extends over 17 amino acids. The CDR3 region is CASSQDREGPSTDTQYF. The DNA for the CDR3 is TGTGCCAGCAGTCAAGACAGGGAAGGCCCTAGCACAGATACGCAGTATTTT.

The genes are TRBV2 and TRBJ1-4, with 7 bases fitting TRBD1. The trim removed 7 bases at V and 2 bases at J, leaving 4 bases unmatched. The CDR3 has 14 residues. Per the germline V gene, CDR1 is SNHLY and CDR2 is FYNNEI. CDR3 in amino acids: CASTGGTTNEKLFF. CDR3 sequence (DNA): TGTGCCAGCACAGGGGGAACGACTAATGAAAAACTGTTTTTT.

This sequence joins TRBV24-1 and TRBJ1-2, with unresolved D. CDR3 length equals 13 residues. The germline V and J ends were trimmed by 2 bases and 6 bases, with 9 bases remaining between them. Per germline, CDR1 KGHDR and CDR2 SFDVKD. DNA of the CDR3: TGTGCCACCAGTGATTCGAGTACTAATGGCTACACCTTC. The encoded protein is CATSDSSTNGYTF.

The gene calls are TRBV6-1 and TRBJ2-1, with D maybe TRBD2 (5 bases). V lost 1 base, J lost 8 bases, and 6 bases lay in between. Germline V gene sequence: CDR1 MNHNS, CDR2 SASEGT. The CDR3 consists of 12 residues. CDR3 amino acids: CASSEVGDEQFF. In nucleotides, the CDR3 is TGTGCCAGCAGTGAAGTCGGGGATGAGCAGTTCTTC.

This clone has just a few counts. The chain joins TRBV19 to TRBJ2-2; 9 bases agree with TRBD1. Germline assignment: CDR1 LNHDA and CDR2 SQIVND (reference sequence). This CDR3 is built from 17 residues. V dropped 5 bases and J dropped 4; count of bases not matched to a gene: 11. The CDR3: CASSPRDRAGFTGELFF. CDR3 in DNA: TGTGCCAGTAGTCCCCGGGACAGGGCAGGGTTCACCGGGGAGCTGTTTTTT.

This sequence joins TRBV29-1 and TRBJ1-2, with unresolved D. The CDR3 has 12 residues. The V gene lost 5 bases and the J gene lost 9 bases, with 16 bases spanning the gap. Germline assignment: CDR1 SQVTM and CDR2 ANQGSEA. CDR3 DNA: TGCAGCGTTTGGGCCCCCGCCGGGAGCTACACCTTC. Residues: CSVWAPAGSYTF.

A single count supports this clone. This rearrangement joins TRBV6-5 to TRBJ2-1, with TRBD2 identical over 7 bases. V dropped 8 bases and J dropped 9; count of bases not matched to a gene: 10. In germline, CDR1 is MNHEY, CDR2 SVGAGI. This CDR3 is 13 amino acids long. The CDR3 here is CASRAWEGSEQFF. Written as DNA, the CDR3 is TGTGCCAGCCGGGCGTGGGAGGGGTCTGAGCAGTTCTTC.

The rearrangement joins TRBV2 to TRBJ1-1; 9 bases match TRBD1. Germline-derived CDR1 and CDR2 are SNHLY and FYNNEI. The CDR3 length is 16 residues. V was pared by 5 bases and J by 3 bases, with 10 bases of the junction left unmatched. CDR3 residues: CASSPGDRVLDTEAFF. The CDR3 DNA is TGTGCCAGCAGTCCTGGGGACAGGGTATTGGACACTGAAGCTTTCTTT.

The CDR3 sequence is CASRQPGLAGDEFF. The CDR3 DNA sequence: TGTGCCAGCAGACAACCGGGACTAGCGGGAGATGAGTTCTTC. The rearrangement uses TRBV2 and TRBJ2-1, with 14 bases identical to TRBD2. Germline V gene data show CDR1 as SNHLY and CDR2 as FYNNEI. The CDR3 is 14 amino acids. V was pared by 6 bases and J by 14 bases, with 9 bases of the junction left unmatched.

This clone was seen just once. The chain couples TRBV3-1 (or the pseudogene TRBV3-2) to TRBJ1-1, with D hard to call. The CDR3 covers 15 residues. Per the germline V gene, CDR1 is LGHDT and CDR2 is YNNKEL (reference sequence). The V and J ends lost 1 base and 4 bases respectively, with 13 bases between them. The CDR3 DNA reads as TGTGCCAGCAGCCAAGGGACTGCCCATATCACTGAAGCTTTCTTT. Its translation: CASSQGTAHITEAFF.

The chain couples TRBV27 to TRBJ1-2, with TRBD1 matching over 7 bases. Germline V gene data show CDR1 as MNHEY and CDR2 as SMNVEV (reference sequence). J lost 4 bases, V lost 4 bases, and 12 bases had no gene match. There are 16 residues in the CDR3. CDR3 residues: CASSSRDSLGSYGYTF. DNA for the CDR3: TGTGCCAGCAGTTCCCGGGACAGCCTCGGGAGCTATGGCTACACCTTC.

The CDR3 coding sequence is TGTGCCAGCACCGCGATCGGGGGGCATGAGCAGTTCTTC. Protein: CASTAIGGHEQFF. V is TRBV12-3 or TRBV12-4 and J is TRBJ2-1; possible D gene TRBD2, 7 bases. The CDR3 is 13 amino acids. V was shortened by 7 bases and J by 8 bases, with 15 bases between the two germline ends.

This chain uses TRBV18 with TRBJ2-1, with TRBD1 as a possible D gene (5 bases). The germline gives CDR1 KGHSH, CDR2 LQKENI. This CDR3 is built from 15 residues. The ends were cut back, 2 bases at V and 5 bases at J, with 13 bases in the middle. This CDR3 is CASSPSAVGDNEQFF. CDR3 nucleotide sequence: TGTGCCAGCTCACCATCGGCGGTAGGGGACAATGAGCAGTTCTTC.

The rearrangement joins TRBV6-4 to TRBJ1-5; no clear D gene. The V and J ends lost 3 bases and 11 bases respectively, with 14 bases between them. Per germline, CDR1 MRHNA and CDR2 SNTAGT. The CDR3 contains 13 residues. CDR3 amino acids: CASSELRGLAQHF. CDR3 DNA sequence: TGTGCCAGCAGTGAACTTCGGGGTTTGGCCCAGCATTTT.

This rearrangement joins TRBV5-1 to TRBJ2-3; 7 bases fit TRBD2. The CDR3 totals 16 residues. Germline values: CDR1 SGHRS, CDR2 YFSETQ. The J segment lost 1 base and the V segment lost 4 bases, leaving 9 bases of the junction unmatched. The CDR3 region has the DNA TGCGCCAGCAGCCCAGAAAGCGGGGTTGGCACAGATACGCAGTATTTT. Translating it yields CASSPESGVGTDTQYF.

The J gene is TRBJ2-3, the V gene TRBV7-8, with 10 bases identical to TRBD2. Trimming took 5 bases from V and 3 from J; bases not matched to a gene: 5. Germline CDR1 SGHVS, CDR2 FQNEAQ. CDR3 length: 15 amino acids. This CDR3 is CASSISGRVTDTQYF. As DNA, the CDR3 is TGTGCCAGCAGCATAAGCGGGAGGGTAACAGATACGCAGTATTTT.

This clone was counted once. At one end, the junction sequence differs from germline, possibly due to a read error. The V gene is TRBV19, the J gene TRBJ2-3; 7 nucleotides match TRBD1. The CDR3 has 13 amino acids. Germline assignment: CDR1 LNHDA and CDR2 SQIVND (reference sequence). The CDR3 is CASSISSGTVSAF. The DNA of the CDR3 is TGTGCCAGTAGTATATCGTCCGGGACAGTCAGTGCTTTT.

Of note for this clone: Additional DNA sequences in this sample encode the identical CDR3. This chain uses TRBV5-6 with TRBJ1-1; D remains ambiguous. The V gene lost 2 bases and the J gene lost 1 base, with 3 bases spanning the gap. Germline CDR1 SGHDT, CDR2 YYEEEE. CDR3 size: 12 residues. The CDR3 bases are TGTGCCAGCAGCTTTAGGAACACTGAAGCTTTCTTT. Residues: CASSFRNTEAFF.

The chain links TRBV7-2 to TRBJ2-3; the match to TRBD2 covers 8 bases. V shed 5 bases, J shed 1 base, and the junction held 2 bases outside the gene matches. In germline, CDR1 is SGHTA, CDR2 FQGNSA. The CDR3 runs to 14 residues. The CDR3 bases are TGTGCCAGCAGCCAAGCGGGGGGCACAGATACGCAGTATTTT. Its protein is CASSQAGGTDTQYF.

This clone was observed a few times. In DNA form, the CDR3 reads TGTGCCAGCAGTTTCGCGCGGGACAATGAGCAGTTCTTC. Its translation: CASSFARDNEQFF. The J gene is TRBJ2-1, the V gene TRBV7-3, with D perhaps matching TRBD2 (5 bases). Germline V gene lookup returns CDR1 SGHTA and CDR2 FQGTGA. Between the trimmed V and J ends, which lost 6 bases and 5 bases, there was a span of 11 bases. The CDR3 spans 13 residues.